This TCR beta chain comes out of a study of chemoradiotherapy in HPV16-positive cancers. Here immunoSEQ multiplex PCR was the method, and the copy in TCRdb shows in-frame clones only, minus some. This table has about 39,000 clones, about 77% appearing once. The CDR3 spans 13 residues. Germline lookup yields CDR1 SGHRS and CDR2 YFSETQ. V was clipped by 3 bases and J by 5 bases, with 10 bases between them. Study-level points and caveats: Candidate HPV-specific clones and E7-related TCR motifs grew in tumor during treatment. In HPV16-positive patients, HPV-responsive T-cell expansion tracked better recurrence-free survival.

Concerning this clone: Its antigen is as yet unknown.

The chain recombines TRBV5-1 with TRBJ2-3; a possible D gene is TRBD2 (5 bases). The clonotype originates from a human donor with HPV-associated anogenital cancer. Here the sequenced sample was blood, taken from a patient who underwent chemoradiotherapy. CDR3 nucleotide sequence: TGCGCCAGCAGCTCAGCGGTGGTAGATACGCAGTATTTT. Translated: CASSSAVVDTQYF.